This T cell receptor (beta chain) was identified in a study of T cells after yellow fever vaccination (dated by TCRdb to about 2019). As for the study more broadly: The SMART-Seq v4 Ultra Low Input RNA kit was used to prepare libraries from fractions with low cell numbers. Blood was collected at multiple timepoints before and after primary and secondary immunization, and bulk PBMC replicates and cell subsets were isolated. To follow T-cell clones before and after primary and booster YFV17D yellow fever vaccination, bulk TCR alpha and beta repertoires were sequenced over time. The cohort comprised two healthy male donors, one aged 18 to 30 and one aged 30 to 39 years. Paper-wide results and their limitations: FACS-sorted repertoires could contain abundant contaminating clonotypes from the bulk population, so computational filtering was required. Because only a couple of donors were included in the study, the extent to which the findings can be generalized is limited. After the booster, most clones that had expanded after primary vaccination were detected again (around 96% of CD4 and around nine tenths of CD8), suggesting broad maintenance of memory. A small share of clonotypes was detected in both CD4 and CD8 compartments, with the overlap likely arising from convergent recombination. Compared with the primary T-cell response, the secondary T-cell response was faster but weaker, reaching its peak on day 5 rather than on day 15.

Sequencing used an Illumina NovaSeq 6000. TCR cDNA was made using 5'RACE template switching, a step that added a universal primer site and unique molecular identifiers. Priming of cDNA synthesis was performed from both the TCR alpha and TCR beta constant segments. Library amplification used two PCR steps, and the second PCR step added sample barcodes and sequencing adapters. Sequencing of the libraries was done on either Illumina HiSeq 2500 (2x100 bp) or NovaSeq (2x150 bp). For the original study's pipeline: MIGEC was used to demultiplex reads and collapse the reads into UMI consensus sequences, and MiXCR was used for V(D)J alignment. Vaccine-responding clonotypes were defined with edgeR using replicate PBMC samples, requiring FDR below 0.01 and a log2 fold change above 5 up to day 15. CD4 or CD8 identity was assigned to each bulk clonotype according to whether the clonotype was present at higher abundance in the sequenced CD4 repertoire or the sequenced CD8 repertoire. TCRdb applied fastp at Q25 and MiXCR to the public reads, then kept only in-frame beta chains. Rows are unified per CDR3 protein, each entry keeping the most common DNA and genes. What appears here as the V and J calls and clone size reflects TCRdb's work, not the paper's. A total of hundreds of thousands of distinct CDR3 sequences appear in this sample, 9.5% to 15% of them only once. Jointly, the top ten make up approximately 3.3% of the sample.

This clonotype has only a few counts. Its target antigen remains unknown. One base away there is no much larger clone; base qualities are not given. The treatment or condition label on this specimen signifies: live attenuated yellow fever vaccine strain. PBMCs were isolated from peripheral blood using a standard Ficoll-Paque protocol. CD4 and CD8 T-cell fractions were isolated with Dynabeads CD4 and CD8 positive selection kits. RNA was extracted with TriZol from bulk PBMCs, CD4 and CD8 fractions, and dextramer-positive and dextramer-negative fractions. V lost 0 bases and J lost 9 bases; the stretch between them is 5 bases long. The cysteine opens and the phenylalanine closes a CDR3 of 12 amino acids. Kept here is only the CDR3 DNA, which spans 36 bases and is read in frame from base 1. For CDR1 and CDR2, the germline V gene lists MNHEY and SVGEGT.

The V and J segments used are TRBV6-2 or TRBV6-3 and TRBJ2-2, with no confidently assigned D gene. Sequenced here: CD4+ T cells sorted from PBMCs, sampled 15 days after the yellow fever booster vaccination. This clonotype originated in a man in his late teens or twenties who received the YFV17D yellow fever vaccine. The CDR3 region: CASSYSRWELFF. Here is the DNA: TGTGCCAGCAGTTACTCCCGATGGGAGCTGTTTTTT.